The 8 T cell receptor beta chains presented below share a single source sample, sequenced in a study of blood T cell repertoires in COVID-19. Profiled with immunoSEQ multiplex PCR; TCRdb holds only in-frame clones, not every one. The repertoire has about 180,000 clones, more than 80% of them found once; the top ten carry under 8%. Material: PBMCs or T cells enriched from blood (not recorded which). The receptors come from a man aged 35 to 55 who had recovered from COVID-19.

J is TRBJ2-3 and V is TRBV18; the match to TRBD2 covers 11 bases. Germline V gene sequence: CDR1 KGHSH, CDR2 LQKENI. CDR3 length: 16 residues. Trimming removed 4 bases from V and 0 bases from J; junction bases left unmatched: 3. CDR3 residues: CASSRTSGGSTDTQYF. The CDR3, as DNA: TGTGCCAGCTCACGTACTAGCGGGGGAAGCACAGATACGCAGTATTTT.

J is TRBJ1-1 and V is TRBV9, with D uncertain. Germline V CDR1 and CDR2: SGDLS, YYNGEE. The CDR3 spans 14 residues. The germline V and J ends were trimmed by 0 bases and 6 bases, with 12 bases remaining between them. The CDR3 protein is CASSVVPSGPEAFF. CDR3 nucleotides: TGTGCCAGCAGCGTAGTACCGTCAGGCCCTGAAGCTTTCTTT.

This chain links TRBV9 with TRBJ2-2; 11 nucleotides match TRBD1. The germline V gene encodes CDR1 SGDLS and CDR2 YYNGEE. This CDR3 is 17 amino acids long. With V trimmed by 3 bases and J by 4 bases, 8 bases remained unmatched. This chain's CDR3 is CASSETGQGASTGELFF. The CDR3 DNA reads as TGTGCCAGCAGCGAAACTGGACAGGGGGCGAGCACCGGGGAGCTGTTTTTT.

V gene TRBV9 combines with J gene TRBJ2-2, with a tentative D call TRBD2 (6 bases). The germline CDR1 and CDR2 sequences are SGDLS and YYNGEE. The length of the CDR3 is 14 residues. V lost 3 bases, J lost 6 bases, and 12 bases lay in between. CDR3: CASSAGGWAGELFF. CDR3 nucleotides: TGTGCCAGCAGCGCCGGGGGATGGGCCGGGGAGCTGTTTTTT.

This sequence joins TRBV19 and TRBJ2-3; D is unresolved. The CDR3 runs 12 residues. V was clipped by 8 bases and J by 0 bases, with 6 bases between them. From germline, CDR1 is LNHDA and CDR2 SQIVND (reference sequence). CDR3 in amino acids: CASQRSTDTQYF. CDR3 coding DNA: TGTGCCAGTCAACGGAGCACAGATACGCAGTATTTT.

The genes are TRBV19 and TRBJ2-1; 12 bases match TRBD2. After removal of 5 bases from V and 7 bases from J, the junction contained 6 bases not matched to a gene. This CDR3 has 15 amino acids. Germline V gene sequence: CDR1 LNHDA, CDR2 SQIVND (reference sequence). The CDR3, as DNA: TGTGCCAGTAGTCTGACTAGCGGGAGTAAGAATGAGCAGTTCTTC. It is translated as CASSLTSGSKNEQFF.

The chain carries TRBV30 and TRBJ2-3; 16 bases align to TRBD2. Germline lookup yields CDR1 GTSNPN and CDR2 SVGIG (reference sequence). The ends lost 6 bases at V and 9 bases at J; junction bases unmatched: 6. The CDR3 has 14 residues. The CDR3 DNA reads as TGTGCCTGCCCCGGGACTAGCGGGGGGGCGACGCAGTATTTT. This codes for CACPGTSGGATQYF.

CDR3 sequence reads: CASSLGQNPFNSPLHF. CDR3 bases: TGTGCCAGCAGCTTAGGACAGAACCCCTTCAATTCACCCCTCCACTTT. The chain employs TRBV7-6 and TRBJ1-6; TRBD1 is a possible D gene (5 bases). Germline lookup yields CDR1 SGHVS and CDR2 FNYEAQ. V lost 1 base and J 7 bases, leaving 14 bases between the germline ends. The CDR3 sequence is 16 residues long.